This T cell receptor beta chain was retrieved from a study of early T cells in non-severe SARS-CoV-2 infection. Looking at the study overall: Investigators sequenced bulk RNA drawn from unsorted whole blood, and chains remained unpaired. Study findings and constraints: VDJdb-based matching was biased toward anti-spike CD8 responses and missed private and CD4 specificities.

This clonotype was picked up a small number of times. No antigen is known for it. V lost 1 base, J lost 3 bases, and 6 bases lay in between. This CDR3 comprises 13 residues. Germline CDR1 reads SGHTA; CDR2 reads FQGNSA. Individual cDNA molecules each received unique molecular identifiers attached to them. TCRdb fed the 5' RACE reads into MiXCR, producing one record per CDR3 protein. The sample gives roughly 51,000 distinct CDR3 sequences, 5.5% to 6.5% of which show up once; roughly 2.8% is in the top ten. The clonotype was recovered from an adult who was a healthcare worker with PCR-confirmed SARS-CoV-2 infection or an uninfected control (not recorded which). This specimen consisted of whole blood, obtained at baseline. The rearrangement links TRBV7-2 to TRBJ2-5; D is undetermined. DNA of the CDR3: TGTGCCAGCAGCTTAGACAGAAAAGAGACCCAGTACTTC. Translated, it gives CASSLDRKETQYF. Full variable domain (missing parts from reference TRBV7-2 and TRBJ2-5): GAGVSQSPSNKVTEKGKDVELRCDPISGHTALYWYRQSLGQGLEFLIYFQGNSAPDKSGLPSDRFSAERTGGSVSTLTIQRTQQEDSAVYLCASSLDRKETQYFGPGTRLLVL.